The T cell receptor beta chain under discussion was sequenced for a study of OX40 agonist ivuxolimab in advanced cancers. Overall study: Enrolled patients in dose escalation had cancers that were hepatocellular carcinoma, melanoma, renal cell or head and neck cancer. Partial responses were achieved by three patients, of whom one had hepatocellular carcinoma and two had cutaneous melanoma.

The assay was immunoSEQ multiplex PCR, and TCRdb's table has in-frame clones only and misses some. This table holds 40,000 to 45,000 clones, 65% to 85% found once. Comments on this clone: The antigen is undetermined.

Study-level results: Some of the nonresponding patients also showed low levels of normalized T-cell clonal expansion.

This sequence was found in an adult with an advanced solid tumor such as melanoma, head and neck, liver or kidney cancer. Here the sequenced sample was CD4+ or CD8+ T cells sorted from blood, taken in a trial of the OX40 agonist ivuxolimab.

In DNA, the CDR3 is TGTGCTAGTTCCGGGACAGGGCGGAATGAGCAGTTCTTC. It codes for CASSGTGRNEQFF. The chain uses TRBV12-5 and TRBJ2-1, with 9 bases lining up with TRBD1. Per the germline V gene, CDR1 is LGHNT and CDR2 is FRNRAP. With 8 bases clipped from V and 7 bases from J, the junction kept 6 bases outside the gene matches. The CDR3 length is 13 residues.